The clone carrying this T cell receptor beta chain was seen a single time. Its cognate antigen is unknown. The CDR3 sequence is 15 residues long. Trimming took 6 bases from V and 5 from J; bases not matched to a gene: 6. Germline V gives CDR1 MDHEN, CDR2 SYDVKM. The sample is drawn from a study of cytotoxic CD8 clonotypes in ibrutinib-treated CLL. Whole-study context: Response samples followed a median about 12 months of treatment, range 6 to 36. Per sample, productive templates averaged approximately 260,000 and productive rearrangements averaged about 100,000. Notes on the study in general: Clonality rose at ibrutinib response and fell back toward baseline at progression. Starting clonality was above that of age-matched healthy donors and tracked circulating CD8+ T-cell counts.

Some clones are missing from TCRdb's copy, which holds only in-frame ones; the method was immunoSEQ multiplex PCR. The sample records about 15,000 clones, less than 80% being singletons. This receptor was taken from a human donor with chronic lymphocytic leukemia. The sample consisted of PBMCs, taken before ibrutinib treatment. The rearrangement joins TRBV28 to TRBJ1-5, with 11 bases matching TRBD1. CDR3 coding DNA: TGTGCCAGCAGGGGGGGACAGGGGGGGGATCAGCCCCAGCATTTT. It specifies CASRGGQGGDQPQHF.